These 32 T cell receptor beta chains were sequenced from one sample in a study of Graves' ophthalmopathy and Graves' hyperthyroidism. As the template, RNA transcripts were used to amplify TCR beta CDR3 regions. Following a first-round RT-PCR that used HTBI primers, a second-round multiplex PCR was carried out. TCRdb called the multiplex PCR reads again in MiXCR, with one record for every CDR3 protein. This table has 350,000 to 400,000 distinct CDR3 sequences, 15% to 20% appearing once. Input material: peripheral blood. The receptors come from a woman in her late teens or twenties with Graves' ophthalmopathy.

This clonotype was detected many times. This chain connects TRBV5-1 to TRBJ2-7; possible D gene TRBD1, 6 bases. Germline CDR1 reads SGHRS; CDR2 reads YFSETQ. The length of the CDR3 is 15 residues. Deletions cut 4 bases from V and 4 bases from J, with 18 bases between. The CDR3 loop reads CASSRQAETMYEQYF. The CDR3 DNA is TGCGCCAGCAGCCGACAGGCGGAGACTATGTACGAGCAGTACTTC.

The chain couples TRBV27 to TRBJ2-7; D unresolved. CDR1 MNHEY and CDR2 SMNVEV come from the germline V gene (reference sequence). The CDR3 contains 13 residues. V lost 4 bases and J 2 bases, leaving 9 bases between the germline ends. CDR3 bases: TGTGCCAGCAGTTACCAGACGGCCTACGAGCAGTACTTC. It is translated as CASSYQTAYEQYF.

This clonotype showed up many times. The CDR3 sequence: CAISTRREIYEQYF. CDR3 nucleotide sequence: TGTGCCATCAGCACACGAAGAGAGATTTACGAGCAGTACTTC. V gene TRBV10-3 combines with J gene TRBJ2-7; D not certain. V was shortened by 6 bases and J by 4 bases, with 16 bases between the two germline ends. The CDR3 runs 14 residues. CDR1 is ENHRY, CDR2 SYGVKD, per germline.

This clonotype was found many times. The V call is TRBV11-2, the J call TRBJ2-2, with no clear D. Germline loops: CDR1 SGHAT, CDR2 FQNNGV. V was pared by 1 base and J by 4 bases, with 10 bases between. The CDR3 loop spans 15 amino acids. The CDR3 coding sequence is TGTGCCAGCAGCTTAGTAGGTTTGGGCACCGGGGAGCTGTTTTTT. Its translation: CASSLVGLGTGELFF.

This clonotype has a count of ten or more. The CDR3 coding sequence is TGTGCCAGCAGCCTCCGGGAGGTTGCTCCGTCCTACGAGCAGTACTTC. Amino acids: CASSLREVAPSYEQYF. The chain recombines TRBV27 with TRBJ2-7, with TRBD2 identical over 7 bases. Germline V gene sequence: CDR1 MNHEY, CDR2 SMNVEV (reference sequence). This CDR3 region has 16 residues. Losses at the gene ends were 6 bases for V and 1 base for J; bases not matched to a gene: 12.

The V call is TRBV18, the J call TRBJ1-2; unclear D gene. The germline V gene encodes CDR1 KGHSH and CDR2 LQKENI. The germline V and J ends were trimmed by 4 bases and 3 bases, with 12 bases remaining between them. CDR3 length: 14 residues. The CDR3 coding sequence is TGTGCCAGCTCACAGGATTCCATATACTATGGCTACACCTTC. Translation gives CASSQDSIYYGYTF.

This clonotype was observed at least ten times. The chain recombines TRBV6-2 or TRBV6-3 with TRBJ1-2; D is unclear. The V end was cut by 6 bases, the J end by 4 bases, with 18 bases between. From germline, CDR1 is MNHEY and CDR2 SVGEGT. The CDR3 totals 15 residues. DNA for the CDR3: TGTGCCAGCAGCGTACGTGCGGAAGGCCCCTATGGCTACACCTTC. Amino acids: CASSVRAEGPYGYTF.

This clonotype appeared many times. The V call is TRBV7-2, the J call TRBJ1-6; tentatively, D is TRBD1 (5 bases). Germline loops: CDR1 SGHTA, CDR2 FQGNSA. CDR3 length: 15 residues. V shed 4 bases and J shed 7 bases, with 14 bases lying between them. The CDR3 loop is CASSSRDGLNSPLHF. CDR3 in DNA: TGTGCCAGCAGCTCCCGGGACGGACTAAATTCACCCCTCCACTTT.

As concerns this clonotype: One end of the junction varies from germline; a read error may be responsible. The CDR3 nucleotides are TGCGCCAGCAGTACGAACACCAGGGAGCTGTTTTTT. This gives the protein CASSTNTRELFF. The chain couples TRBV10-1 to TRBJ2-2; D unclear. This CDR3 has 12 residues. CDR1 WNHNN and CDR2 SYGVQD come from the germline V gene (reference sequence).

This clonotype has at least ten counts. J is TRBJ2-5 and V is TRBV28; tentative D call: TRBD2 (5 bases). Per germline, CDR1 MDHEN and CDR2 SYDVKM. The CDR3 has 17 amino acids. Trimming stripped 2 bases from V and 3 bases from J, with 19 bases between. CDR3 nucleotide sequence: TGTGCCAGCAGTTTAAACCCCCGGACTGACGCTGAAGAGACCCAGTACTTC. It encodes CASSLNPRTDAEETQYF.

At least ten counts were recorded for this clonotype. This chain links TRBV13 with TRBJ2-7; D remains unclear. The V end was cut by 1 base, the J end by 4 bases, with 17 bases between. The germline V gene has CDR1 PRHDT and CDR2 FYEKMQ (reference sequence). The CDR3 is 16 residues long. CDR3 bases: TGTGCCAGCAGCTTAGAGGTCCTCATTTGGGATTACGAGCAGTACTTC. It encodes CASSLEVLIWDYEQYF.

This chain joins TRBV10-3 and TRBJ2-5, with 9 positions matching TRBD2. The J segment lost 3 bases and the V segment lost 2 bases, leaving 1 base of the junction unmatched. CDR3 length: 14 residues. From germline, CDR1 is ENHRY and CDR2 SYGVKD. This CDR3 reads CAISEIAGEETQYF. The CDR3, as DNA: TGTGCCATCAGTGAGATAGCGGGAGAAGAGACCCAGTACTTC.

At least ten counts were recorded for this clonotype. The rearrangement uses TRBV3-1 and TRBJ2-7; D uncertain. The V gene lost 1 base and the J gene lost 3 bases, with 22 bases spanning the gap. The V gene's germline CDR1 is LGHDT and CDR2 YNNKEL (reference sequence). The CDR3 runs 18 residues. CDR3 residues: CASSQVPFYDPRFYEQYF. The CDR3 bases are TGTGCCAGCAGCCAAGTCCCGTTCTACGACCCCAGATTCTACGAGCAGTACTTC.

This chain uses TRBV5-1 with TRBJ2-5; D is undetermined. This CDR3 spans 13 amino acids. From germline, CDR1 is SGHRS and CDR2 YFSETQ. Trimming pared 4 bases from V and 3 bases from J, leaving 10 bases between. The CDR3 reads CASSPTSKETQYF. CDR3 nucleotide sequence: TGCGCCAGCAGCCCAACCAGTAAAGAGACCCAGTACTTC. The whole variable domain, remainder taken from reference TRBV5-1 and TRBJ2-5, is KAGVTQTPRYLIKTRGQQVTLSCSPISGHRSVSWYQQTPGQGLQFLFEYFSETQRNKGNFPGRFSGRQFSNSRSEMNVSTLELGDSALYLCASSPTSKETQYFGPGTRLLVL.

This clonotype was recorded many times. CDR3 DNA sequence: TGTGCCAGCAGCCGAACCCTCCGACAGACCCGACTAAAGCACGACTACACCTTC. Translation: CASSRTLRQTRLKHDYTF. The chain is built from TRBV6-4 and TRBJ1-2; tentatively, D is TRBD1 (5 bases). The CDR3 spans 18 residues. Between the trimmed V and J ends, which lost 6 bases and 10 bases, there was a span of 33 bases. CDR1 is MRHNA and CDR2 is SNTAGT in the germline V gene.

This clonotype has at least ten counts. The chain uses TRBV24-1 and TRBJ2-6; 7 nucleotides match TRBD1. V gave up 5 bases and J gave up 4 bases; unmatched junction bases: 4. CDR3 size: 15 residues. Germline-derived CDR1 and CDR2 are KGHDR and SFDVKD. The CDR3 loop reads CATSGTGDGANVLTF. The CDR3 DNA sequence: TGTGCCACCAGTGGTACAGGGGACGGGGCCAACGTCCTGACTTTC.

In this sample, this clonotype turned up many times. The rearrangement uses TRBV3-1 and TRBJ2-7; unclear D gene. The CDR3 totals 14 residues. Germline V gene sequence: CDR1 LGHDT, CDR2 YNNKEL (reference sequence). The germline V and J ends were trimmed by 4 bases and 2 bases, with 12 bases remaining between them. The CDR3, as DNA: TGTGCCAGCAGCCCAAAACGGGTGACCTACGAGCAGTACTTC. It yields the protein CASSPKRVTYEQYF.

There are many counts of this clonotype. This rearrangement joins TRBV12-5 to TRBJ2-2; D may be TRBD1 or TRBD2 (5 bases each). Germline assignment: CDR1 LGHNT and CDR2 FRNRAP. The CDR3 totals 13 residues. Trimming removed 5 bases from V and 6 bases from J, with 10 bases in between. The CDR3 DNA sequence: TGTGCTAGTGGTCTCACGGGACCCGGGGAGCTGTTTTTT. Residues: CASGLTGPGELFF.

This clonotype was seen only a few times. The rearrangement joins TRBV30 to TRBJ1-5; no firm D call. The ends were cut back, 2 bases at V and 2 bases at J, with 13 bases in the middle. CDR3 size: 15 residues. Germline assignment: CDR1 GTSNPN and CDR2 SVGIG (reference sequence). Written as DNA, the CDR3 is TGTGCCTGGAGTTCCGGCCCATCGCGCAATCAGCCCCAGCATTTT. It codes for CAWSSGPSRNQPQHF. Full variable domain (missing parts from reference TRBV30 and TRBJ1-5): SQTIHQWPATLVQPVGSPLSLECTVEGTSNPNLYWYRQAAGRGLQLLFYSVGIGQISSEVPQNLSASRPQDRQFILSSKKLLLSDSGFYLCAWSSGPSRNQPQHFGDGTRLSIL.

This clonotype was detected ten times or more. The chain couples TRBV7-8 to TRBJ2-7, with D unresolved. Germline loops: CDR1 SGHVS, CDR2 FQNEAQ. This CDR3 is built from 14 residues. V was pared by 1 base and J by 2 bases, with 9 bases between. In nucleotides, the CDR3 is TGTGCCAGCAGCTTAGTTTTGACACCCTACGAGCAGTACTTC. It translates to CASSLVLTPYEQYF.

The table lists this clonotype with a few counts. The gene calls are TRBV19 and TRBJ1-5; D call uncertain. Between the trimmed V and J ends, which lost 3 bases and 5 bases, there was a span of 11 bases. Germline values: CDR1 LNHDA, CDR2 SQIVND (reference sequence). The CDR3 spans 14 residues. Here the CDR3 reads CASSIGESHQPQHF. The DNA of the CDR3 is TGTGCCAGTAGTATCGGGGAATCGCATCAGCCCCAGCATTTT.

As concerns this clonotype: This may be a read error, as it is one base from a much larger clone. J is TRBJ2-7 and V is TRBV7-2; D is unresolved. The length of the CDR3 is 14 residues. The germline V gene has CDR1 SGHTA and CDR2 FQGNSA. Here the CDR3 DNA reads TGTGCCGGCAGCTTAGCAAAGACTTCCTACGAGCAGTACTTC. It yields the protein CAGSLAKTSYEQYF.

This clonotype has ten or more counts. The chain is built from TRBV28 and TRBJ2-4, with TRBD1 matching over 8 bases. Germline values: CDR1 MDHEN, CDR2 SYDVKM. The CDR3 sequence is 15 residues long. The V and J ends lost 6 bases and 10 bases, in that order; junction bases with no gene match: 14. CDR3 sequence reads: CASSAPGQAAPIQYF. CDR3 DNA sequence: TGTGCCAGCAGCGCGCCGGGACAGGCGGCTCCTATTCAGTACTTC.

This clonotype was seen at least ten times. The chain is built from TRBV6-5 and TRBJ1-1, with D possibly being TRBD1 (5 bases). Germline V gene lookup returns CDR1 MNHEY and CDR2 SVGAGI. This CDR3 has 13 residues. V lost 8 bases to trimming and J lost 0 bases, with 10 bases between them. The CDR3 loop is CASGGRVNTEAFF. In DNA, the CDR3 is TGTGCCAGCGGGGGAAGGGTGAACACTGAAGCTTTCTTT.

This clonotype has a count of ten or more. The V and J genes are TRBV6-5 and TRBJ1-1; 10 nucleotides agree with TRBD1. CDR1 and CDR2 from the germline V gene are MNHEY and SVGAGI. The V and J ends lost 3 bases and 1 base, in that order; junction bases with no gene match: 8. The CDR3 covers 17 residues. Written as DNA, the CDR3 is TGTGCCAGCAGTTATTGGGGACAGGGGAAGGGGAACACTGAAGCTTTCTTT. Translation: CASSYWGQGKGNTEAFF.

The CDR3 reads CASSDGLAGSLRDTQYF. DNA for the CDR3: TGTGCCAGCAGTGATGGGCTAGCGGGGTCCCTCAGAGATACGCAGTATTTT. The chain combines TRBV6-1 with TRBJ2-3; 9 bases agree with TRBD2. Germline V gene data show CDR1 as MNHNS and CDR2 as SASEGT. Unmatched junction bases numbered 12, after V lost 3 bases and J lost 5 bases. The CDR3 sequence is 17 residues long.

This clonotype was detected ten times or more. This sequence joins TRBV20-1 and TRBJ1-1; D possibly corresponds to TRBD1 (6 bases). CDR3 size: 13 residues. Germline-derived CDR1 and CDR2 are DFQATT and SNEGSKA (reference sequence). Trimming stripped 7 bases from V and 0 bases from J, with 12 bases between. The CDR3 spells CSVGTNMNTEAFF. The DNA of the CDR3 is TGCAGTGTTGGGACAAATATGAACACTGAAGCTTTCTTT.

This clonotype was seen ten or more times. This rearrangement joins TRBV12-3 or TRBV12-4 to TRBJ1-5; maybe TRBD1 (5 bases). The CDR3 is 15 residues long. Trimming shortened V by 2 bases and J by 2 bases, and 10 bases separated the two germline ends. As DNA, the CDR3 is TGTGCCAGCAGTTTAAAAGGGGAGGGCAATCAGCCCCAGCATTTT. It yields the protein CASSLKGEGNQPQHF.

This clonotype was counted ten times or more. The genes are TRBV7-6 and TRBJ1-3; D uncertain. The germline V gene has CDR1 SGHVS and CDR2 FNYEAQ. Trimming took 4 bases from V and 0 from J, leaving 10 bases between them. There are 15 residues in the CDR3. CDR3 residues: CASSSEQISGNTIYF. In nucleotides, the CDR3 is TGTGCCAGCAGCTCCGAACAGATCTCTGGAAACACCATATATTTT. Combining the CDR3 with reference TRBV7-6 and TRBJ1-3 gives the whole variable domain GAGVSQSPRYKVTKRGQDVALRCDPISGHVSLYWYRQALGQGPEFLTYFNYEAQQDKSGLPNDRFSAERPEGSISTLTIQRTEQRDSAMYRCASSSEQISGNTIYFGEGSWLTVV.

This clonotype was counted at least ten times. The CDR3 DNA sequence: TGTGCCATCAGTGAGAATAACATCCGAGAGACCCAGTACTTC. Translation gives CAISENNIRETQYF. This rearrangement joins TRBV10-3 to TRBJ2-5, with D hard to call. The CDR3 spans 14 residues. V lost 2 bases and J 4 bases, leaving 11 bases between the germline ends. From germline, CDR1 is ENHRY and CDR2 SYGVKD.

This clonotype was counted ten times or more. The rearrangement links TRBV11-2 to TRBJ2-7; D remains unclear. From germline, CDR1 is SGHAT and CDR2 FQNNGV. The CDR3 has 13 amino acids. Between the trimmed V and J ends, which lost 5 bases and 0 bases, there was a span of 8 bases. The CDR3, as DNA: TGTGCCAGCAGCCGGACGGACTCCTACGAGCAGTACTTC. Translation: CASSRTDSYEQYF. Filled out from reference TRBV11-2 and TRBJ2-7, the complete variable domain reads EAGVAQSPRYKIIEKRQSVAFWCNPISGHATLYWYQQILGQGPKLLIQFQNNGVVDDSQLPKDRFSAERLKGVDSTLKIQPAKLEDSAVYLCASSRTDSYEQYFGPGTRLTVT.

The rearrangement uses TRBV27 and TRBJ1-5; D might be TRBD1 (5 bases). With 6 bases removed from V and 0 bases from J, the gap between germline ends came to 12 bases. Per germline, CDR1 MNHEY and CDR2 SMNVEV (reference sequence). The CDR3 sequence is 15 residues long. The CDR3 DNA reads TGTGCCAGCAGGATAACAGGATATAGCAATCAGCCCCAGCATTTT. Translation gives CASRITGYSNQPQHF.